This TCR beta chain was captured in a study of blood T cell repertoires in COVID-19 (TCRdb year 2020). At the level of the whole study: Samples covering the acute and convalescent phases of COVID-19 were provided by collaborators in the United States, Italy and Spain. The prospective study material was composed of cDNA or gDNA derived from T cells, B-cell-depleted T cells, or PBMCs. Deeply sampled blood TCRbeta repertoires from subjects exposed to, actively infected with, or recovered from COVID-19 were included in the dataset. The repertoires were released in a freely available public database intended as a resource for research on the immune response to SARS-CoV-2. The samples were drawn from the first 160 participants of the ongoing ImmuneRACE study and from more than 1,000 subjects provided by 6 global collaborators. Sample metadata almost always included a de-identified subject ID, COVID-19 status, age in years and sex. Where available, HLA class I and class II types were obtained from metadata supplied by the sample provider rather than from assay-based typing.

TCRbeta CDR3 regions were amplified from genomic DNA using the immunoSEQ Assay, a bias-controlled multiplex PCR. The study's own analysis went as follows. The number of nucleated cells in each sample was estimated by amplification of reference gene primers within the assay. To quantify the absolute abundance of each unique TCRbeta CDR3 rearrangement, sequence reads were collapsed and filtered. For each sample, productive Simpson clonality was calculated as the square root of Simpson's diversity index over productive rearrangements. The source is immuneACCESS, and TCRdb retained only in-frame sequences with V and J called. Part of the clones is not carried over; for the studies checked, unresolved V genes explain less than half of this, and the remainder is unexplained. V and J calls and clone size are given by that table; D and trimming were obtained from the DNA. In all, the sample holds about 270,000 clones, and nearly 90% of those were seen once. Approximately 2% of the sample is held by the ten biggest clonotypes.

For this clone: What antigen it recognizes has not been identified. The record has no base qualities; no much larger clone is one base away.

Broad study findings and their caveats: The amount of clinical and demographic metadata varied by source and participant and was provided uncurated.

V and J lose 6 bases and 9 bases, and a span of 15 bases separates them. Taken from the germline V gene, the CDR1 and CDR2 loops are MNHEY and SVGAGI. The CDR3 contains 13 residues, cysteine and phenylalanine counted. Kept here is only the CDR3 DNA, which spans 39 bases and is read in frame from base 1. Enrolling through a virtual design, the prospective study's participants ranged in age from roughly 18 to 100 years and lived across some 23 United States geographic areas. In the prospective study, cohorts were assigned on the basis of participant-reported clinical history obtained from a screening survey and a study questionnaire. ImmuneRACE Cohort 3 recovered participants were defined by two consecutive negative NP/OP PCR tests, healthcare professional clearance, or symptom resolution. In the prospective study, mobile phlebotomists collected whole blood, serum and a nasopharyngeal or oropharyngeal swab from each participant. Additional blood draws and questionnaires over an approximately two-month period could optionally be provided by prospective study participants. Prospective study blood samples were shipped either frozen or at room temperature before DNA extraction.

The chain is encoded by TRBV6-5 joined to TRBJ1-3; D gene: possibly TRBD1, on 6 matching bases. Sequencing input: PBMCs or T cells enriched from blood (not recorded which). The sequence was collected from a woman aged 60 to 75 who had recovered from COVID-19. The CDR3 region: CASSKPEGGTIYF. The DNA reads TGTGCCAGCAGCAAACCTGAAGGGGGCACCATATATTTT.